This record looks at one T cell receptor beta chain sequence and its context. Its recognized antigen is unknown. No base quality values were provided; no much bigger clone lies one nucleotide off. The junction carries 8 bases between V and J, which are trimmed by 2 bases and 9 bases respectively. Inclusive of the bounding cysteine and phenylalanine, the CDR3 is 12 residues long. CDR3 DNA is the only sequence kept; it has 36 bases, read in frame from the first base. According to the germline V gene, CDR1 reads SGHTA and CDR2 reads FQGNSA. Genomic DNA was extracted with the Qiagen DNeasy kit from unsorted PBMCs and from negatively selected CD4+ and CD8+ fractions. TCR beta CDR3 regions were amplified by immunoSEQ multiplex PCR using primers annealing to V and J segments. A synthetic immune receptor repertoire was used to minimize amplification bias, and any remaining bias was removed computationally after sequencing. Turning to the authors' computational methods: Custom Python scripts were used to quantify repertoire diversity as the Shannon entropy index. Unsorted, CD4+ and CD8+ repertoires were examined separately, except in combined analyses, for which CD4+ and CD8+ sequences were merged in silico. Drawn from immuneACCESS, this table holds only the in-frame rearrangements with V and J called that TCRdb kept. Clones are partly lost; checked studies trace under half to an unresolved V gene and leave the rest unexplained. V, J and clone size derive from that table, while D and trimming were established from the DNA sequence. The sample table records fewer than 25,000 clones; roughly 87% of these occur just once. In total, the top ten clones hold 0.2% to 0.3% of the sample.

What the time point label conveys for this sample: newly diagnosed, previously untreated cHL patient sample. CD4+ T cells were purified from thawed PBMCs by magnetic negative selection with a Miltenyi CD4+ T cell isolation kit. As a comparison group for the relapsed/refractory trial patients, PBMCs from patients with newly diagnosed, previously untreated classical Hodgkin lymphoma were sequenced. Peripheral blood was collected in 8 mL Vacutainer Cell Preparation Tubes, from which PBMCs were isolated by centrifugation and then cryopreserved. Purified CD4+ and CD8+ fractions were prepared only for cases with an additional available PBMC sample. Magnetically labelled cells were removed on LS columns in a quadroMACS separator, and the flow-through was retained as the purified fraction. This sample was taken from a study of PD-1 blockade in classical Hodgkin lymphoma (TCRdb year 2020). With regard to the full study: A peripheral blood immune signature of response to PD-1 blockade in classical Hodgkin lymphoma was defined using TCR beta sequencing and CyTOF. Study-wide conclusions, independent of this receptor: Baseline TCR diversity was reported to be lower in newly diagnosed patients than in healthy donors and to be lower still in relapsed/refractory patients. The study was restricted to a single clinical trial cohort, and the causes of repertoire differences, possibly disease activity or prior therapy, were left undefined.

The sequencing sample was made of CD4+ T cells from blood. The receptor was derived from a human donor with classical Hodgkin lymphoma. The chain was built from TRBV7-2 and TRBJ2-1; the D gene cannot be named for sure. Here the CDR3 is given as CASSLRLGEQFF. In nucleotides, the sequence is TGTGCCAGCAGCTTAAGGCTCGGTGAGCAGTTCTTC.